This T cell receptor (beta chain) was sequenced in a study of cytomegalovirus exposure and HLA in healthy donors listed by TCRdb under 2017. Some background on the complete study: The roughly 700 repertoires of the first cohort and the approximately 130 validation repertoires were produced on the same platform, according to a later analysis. The study was designed to test whether signatures of past pathogen exposure could be identified by cataloging public T cell receptors. Along with the approximately 700-subject first cohort, a separate validation cohort of some 130 different subjects was used. To predict cytomegalovirus infection status, the study brought together high-throughput TCR immunosequencing, statistical association of individual TCRs with disease status, and machine learning.

The donors belonged to the validation cohort of over a hundred subjects, which was separate from the approximately 700-subject first cohort. As for this clone: Which antigen it targets is not known. Base quality data are lacking; no much larger clone is found one base away.

The library was built by means of the immunoSEQ multiplex PCR assay. Per the source publication's procedure: A statistical classification framework was built to diagnose cytomegalovirus status from the catalog of TCR beta chain sequences. TCRdb stores this immuneACCESS table with in-frame sequences only. Part of the clones is absent; in the studies checked, under half of the shortfall reflects unresolved V genes, and no reason is known for the rest. V, J and clone size were drawn from that table, and D and trimming were deduced from the DNA. For this sample the table gives around 150,000 clones, of which 86% were detected only once. The ten largest clones represent around 2% of the sample. The research as a whole found: Subsequent analysis determined that TCRs grouped into clusters in the first cohort also showed a tendency toward co-occurrence across the approximately 110 validation repertoires, and 94% of cluster scores exceeded 0. The validation cohort had no HLA typing available for a later analysis, so co-occurrence within that cohort was assessed over all 120 or so repertoires. It was suggested by the authors that the approach could potentially be generalized to other disease states and immunological phenotypes. The classifier was reported to diagnose cytomegalovirus status with high specificity and sensitivity in both the original and validation cohorts. Most TCR sequences were seen in very few donors, while some public TCRs were found in many individuals. In vitro tests confirmed that three of the cytomegalovirus-associated TCR beta chains recognize cytomegalovirus antigens. The study listed 150 to 200 TCR beta chains as associated with cytomegalovirus.

The sequence came from a woman under 30 in good health and CMV-seronegative. Sequencing was performed on PBMCs.

In nucleotide form, the sequence is TGTGCCAGCAGCTTGGGGACTGCTGCTTACGAGCAGTACTTC. Its amino acids are CASSLGTAAYEQYF. The sequence is built from TRBV27 and TRBJ2-7; possibly the D gene is TRBD2, per 6 matching bases. V is pared back by 6 bases and J by 4 bases, with 16 bases lying between the germline termini. The CDR3, from cysteine to phenylalanine, totals 14 residues. Only CDR3 DNA is held: 42 bases, read in frame from base 1. Sequences MNHEY (CDR1) and SMNVEV (CDR2) are obtained from the germline V gene (reference sequence).